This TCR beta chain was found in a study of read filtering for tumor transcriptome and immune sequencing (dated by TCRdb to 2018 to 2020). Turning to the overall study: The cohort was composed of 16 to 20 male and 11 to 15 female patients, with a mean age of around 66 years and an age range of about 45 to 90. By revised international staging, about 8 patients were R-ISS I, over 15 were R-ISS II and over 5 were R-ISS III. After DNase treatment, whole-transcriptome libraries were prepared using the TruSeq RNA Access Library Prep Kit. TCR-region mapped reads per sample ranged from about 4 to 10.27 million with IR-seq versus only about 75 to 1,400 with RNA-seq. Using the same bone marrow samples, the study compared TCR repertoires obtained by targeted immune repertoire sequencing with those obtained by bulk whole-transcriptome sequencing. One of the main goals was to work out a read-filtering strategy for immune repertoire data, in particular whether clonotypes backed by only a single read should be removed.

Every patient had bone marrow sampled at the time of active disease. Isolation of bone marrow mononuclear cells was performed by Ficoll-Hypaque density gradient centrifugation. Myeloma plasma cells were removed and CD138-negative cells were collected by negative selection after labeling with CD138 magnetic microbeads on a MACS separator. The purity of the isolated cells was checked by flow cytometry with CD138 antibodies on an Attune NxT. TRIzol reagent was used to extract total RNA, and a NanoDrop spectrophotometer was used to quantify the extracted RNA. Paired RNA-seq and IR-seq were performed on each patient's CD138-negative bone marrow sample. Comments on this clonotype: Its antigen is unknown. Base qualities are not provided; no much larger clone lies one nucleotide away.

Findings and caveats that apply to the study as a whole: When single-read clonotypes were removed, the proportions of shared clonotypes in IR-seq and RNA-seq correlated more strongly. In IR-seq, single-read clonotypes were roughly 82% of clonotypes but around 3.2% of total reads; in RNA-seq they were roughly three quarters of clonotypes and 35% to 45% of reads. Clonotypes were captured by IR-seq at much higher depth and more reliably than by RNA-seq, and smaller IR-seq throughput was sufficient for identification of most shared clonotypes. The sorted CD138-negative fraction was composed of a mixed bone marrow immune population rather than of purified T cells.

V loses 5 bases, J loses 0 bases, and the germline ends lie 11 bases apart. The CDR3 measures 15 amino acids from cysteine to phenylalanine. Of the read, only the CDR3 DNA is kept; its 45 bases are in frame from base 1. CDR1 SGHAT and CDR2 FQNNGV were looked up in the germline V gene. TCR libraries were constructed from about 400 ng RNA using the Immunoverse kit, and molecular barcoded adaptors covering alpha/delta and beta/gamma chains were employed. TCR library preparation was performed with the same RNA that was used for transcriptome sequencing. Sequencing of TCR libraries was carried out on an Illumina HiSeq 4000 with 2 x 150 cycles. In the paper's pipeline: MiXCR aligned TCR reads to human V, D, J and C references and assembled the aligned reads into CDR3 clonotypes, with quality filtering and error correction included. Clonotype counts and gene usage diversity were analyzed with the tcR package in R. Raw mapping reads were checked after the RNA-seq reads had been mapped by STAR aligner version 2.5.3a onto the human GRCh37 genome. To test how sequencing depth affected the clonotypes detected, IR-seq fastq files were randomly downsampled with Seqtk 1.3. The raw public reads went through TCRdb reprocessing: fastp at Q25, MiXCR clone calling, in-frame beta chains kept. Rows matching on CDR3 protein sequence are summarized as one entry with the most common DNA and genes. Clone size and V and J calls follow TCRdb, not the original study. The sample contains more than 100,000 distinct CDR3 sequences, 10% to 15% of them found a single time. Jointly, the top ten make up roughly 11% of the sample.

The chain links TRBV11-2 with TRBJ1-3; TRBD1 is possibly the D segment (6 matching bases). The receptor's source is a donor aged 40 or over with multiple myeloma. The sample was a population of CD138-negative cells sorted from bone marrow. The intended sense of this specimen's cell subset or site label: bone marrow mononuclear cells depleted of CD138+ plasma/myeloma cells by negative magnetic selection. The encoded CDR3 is CASSTTGTSGNTIYF. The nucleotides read TGTGCCAGCAGCACGACAGGCACCTCTGGAAACACCATATATTTT.